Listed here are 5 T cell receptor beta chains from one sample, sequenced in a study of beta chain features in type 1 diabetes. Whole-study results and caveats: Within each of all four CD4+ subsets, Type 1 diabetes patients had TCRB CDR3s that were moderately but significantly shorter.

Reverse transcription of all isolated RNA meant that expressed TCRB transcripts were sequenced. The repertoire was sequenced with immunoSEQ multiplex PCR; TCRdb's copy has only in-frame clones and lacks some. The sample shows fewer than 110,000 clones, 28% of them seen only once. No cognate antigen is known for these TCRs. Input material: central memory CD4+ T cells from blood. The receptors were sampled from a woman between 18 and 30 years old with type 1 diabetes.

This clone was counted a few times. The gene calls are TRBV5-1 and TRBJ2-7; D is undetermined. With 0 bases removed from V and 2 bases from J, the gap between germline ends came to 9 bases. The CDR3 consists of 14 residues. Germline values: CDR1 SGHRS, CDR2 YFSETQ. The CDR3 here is CASSLEPTTYEQYF. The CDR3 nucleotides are TGCGCCAGCAGCTTGGAGCCTACCACCTACGAGCAGTACTTC.

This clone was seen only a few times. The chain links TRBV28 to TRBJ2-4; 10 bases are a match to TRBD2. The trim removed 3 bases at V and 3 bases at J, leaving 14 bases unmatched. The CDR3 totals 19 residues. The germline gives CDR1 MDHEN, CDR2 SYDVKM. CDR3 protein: CASSLVSAAGGPSKNIQYF. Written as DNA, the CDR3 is TGTGCCAGCAGTTTGGTCTCGGCAGCGGGAGGGCCTAGCAAAAACATTCAGTACTTC.

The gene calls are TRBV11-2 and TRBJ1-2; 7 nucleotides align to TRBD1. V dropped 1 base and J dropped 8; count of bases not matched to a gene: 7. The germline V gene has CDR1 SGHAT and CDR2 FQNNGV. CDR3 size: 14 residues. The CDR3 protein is CASSLGEGARGYTF. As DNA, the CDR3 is TGTGCCAGCAGCTTAGGAGAGGGGGCGCGGGGCTACACCTTC.

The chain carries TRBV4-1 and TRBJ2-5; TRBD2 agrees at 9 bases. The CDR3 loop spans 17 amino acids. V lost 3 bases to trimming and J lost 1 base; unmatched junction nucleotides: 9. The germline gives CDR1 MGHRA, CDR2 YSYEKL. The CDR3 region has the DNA TGCGCCAGCAGCCATGCCCATAGCGGGAGAGGCCAAGAGACCCAGTACTTC. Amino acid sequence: CASSHAHSGRGQETQYF.

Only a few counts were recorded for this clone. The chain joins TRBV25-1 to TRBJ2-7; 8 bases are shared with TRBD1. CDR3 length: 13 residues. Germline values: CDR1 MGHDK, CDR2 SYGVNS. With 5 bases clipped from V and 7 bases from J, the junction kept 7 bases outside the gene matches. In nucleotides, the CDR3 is TGTGCCAGCAGTCCCCGGGACAGGTTTGAGCAGTACTTC. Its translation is CASSPRDRFEQYF.